Following are 27 T cell receptor beta chains from one sample sequenced in a study of technical replicates of blood from several donors. Sequenced by immunoSEQ multiplex PCR; TCRdb stores in-frame clones only, minus some. The sample shows tens of thousands of clones, roughly 95% of them seen only once. Sequencing was done on a sample of PBMCs. The receptors stem from a human donor in good health. Some clones in this sample may be carry-over from other donors' samples.

The chain carries TRBV27 and TRBJ2-7, with 7 bases matching TRBD2. This CDR3 comprises 14 residues. V shed 4 bases and J 0 bases; nucleotides not matched to a gene: 3. Germline values: CDR1 MNHEY, CDR2 SMNVEV (reference sequence). Here the CDR3 DNA reads TGTGCCAGCAGTTCAGCGGGGAGCTCCTACGAGCAGTACTTC. It specifies CASSSAGSSYEQYF.

The rearrangement uses TRBV5-5 and TRBJ2-1, with D possibly matching TRBD2 (6 bases). The CDR3 length is 16 residues. V lost 0 bases and J lost 10, with 20 bases in between. Germline values: CDR1 SGHKS, CDR2 YYEKEE (reference sequence). CDR3 sequence reads: CASSLVPGATYGEQFF. CDR3 coding DNA: TGTGCCAGCAGCTTGGTTCCGGGAGCCACCTACGGGGAGCAGTTCTTC.

V is TRBV9 and J is TRBJ2-7, with TRBD2 identical over 10 bases. CDR1 is SGDLS and CDR2 is YYNGEE in the germline V gene. The V segment lost 4 bases and the J segment 3 bases; nucleotides outside the gene matches: 4. This CDR3 has 14 amino acids. The DNA for the CDR3 is TGTGCCAGCAGCCGTACTAGCGGGAACTACGAGCAGTACTTC. Encoded protein: CASSRTSGNYEQYF. Supplemented by reference TRBV9 and TRBJ2-7, the full variable domain reads DSGVTQTPKHLITATGQRVTLRCSPRSGDLSVYWYQQSLDQGLQFLIQYYNGEERAKGNILERFSAQQFPDLHSELNLSSLELGDSALYFCASSRTSGNYEQYFGPGTRLTVT.

Here the CDR3 DNA reads TGTGCCAGCAGCTTAGTCGCGGGGGCTCGAGAGCTGTTTTTT. Residues: CASSLVAGARELFF. This rearrangement joins TRBV11-2 to TRBJ2-2, with a tentative D call TRBD2 (7 bases). The CDR3 contains 14 residues. Between the trimmed V and J ends, which lost 1 base and 11 bases, there was a span of 14 bases. CDR1 is SGHAT and CDR2 is FQNNGV in the germline V gene. The variable domain in full, with the rest retrieved from reference TRBV11-2 and TRBJ2-2, is EAGVAQSPRYKIIEKRQSVAFWCNPISGHATLYWYQQILGQGPKLLIQFQNNGVVDDSQLPKDRFSAERLKGVDSTLKIQPAKLEDSAVYLCASSLVAGARELFFGEGSRLTVL.

This clone appeared once. The J gene is TRBJ2-1, the V gene TRBV10-2, with D possibly matching TRBD2 (5 bases). The CDR3 runs 14 residues. Germline lookup yields CDR1 WSHSY and CDR2 SAAADI. Trimming removed 5 bases at V and 0 bases at J, with 8 bases between. CDR3 protein: CASSFGNSYNEQFF. DNA of the CDR3: TGCGCCAGCAGTTTCGGGAACTCCTACAATGAGCAGTTCTTC.

The genes are TRBV4-3 and TRBJ1-2, with 9 positions matching TRBD1. Germline loops: CDR1 LGHNA, CDR2 YSLEER. Germline trimming cut 3 bases from V and 7 bases from J; bases unmatched to any gene: 3. The CDR3 consists of 13 residues. The DNA for the CDR3 is TGCGCCAGCAGCCAGACGACAGGGGGTGGCTACACCTTC. Its translation is CASSQTTGGGYTF.

The genes are TRBV25-1 and TRBJ1-2; 8 bases are shared with TRBD1. CDR3 length equals 16 residues. Germline CDR1 reads MGHDK; CDR2 reads SYGVNS. Trimming took 2 bases from V and 1 from J; bases not matched to a gene: 6. CDR3 region: CASSETDRGVNYGYTF. CDR3 sequence (DNA): TGTGCCAGCAGTGAAACTGACAGGGGAGTTAACTATGGCTACACCTTC.

V usage is TRBV9 and J usage is TRBJ2-5; 14 nucleotides line up with TRBD2. CDR1 is SGDLS and CDR2 is YYNGEE in the germline V gene. V lost 0 bases to trimming and J lost 2 bases; unmatched junction nucleotides: 12. There are 20 residues in the CDR3. This chain's CDR3 is CASSVGLVGLAGGMQETQYF. CDR3 sequence (DNA): TGTGCCAGCAGCGTAGGTCTCGTTGGACTAGCGGGAGGAATGCAAGAGACCCAGTACTTC. Variable domain in full (rest from reference TRBV9 and TRBJ2-5): DSGVTQTPKHLITATGQRVTLRCSPRSGDLSVYWYQQSLDQGLQFLIQYYNGEERAKGNILERFSAQQFPDLHSELNLSSLELGDSALYFCASSVGLVGLAGGMQETQYFGPGTRLLVL.

CDR3 coding DNA: TGTGCCAGCAGCCCGGAGGGGACTAGCGCTTACCCGCAGTTCTTC. Its protein product is CASSPEGTSAYPQFF. The V and J genes are TRBV11-3 and TRBJ2-1; 10 bases fit TRBD2. V was pared by 5 bases and J by 12 bases, with 13 bases of the junction left unmatched. CDR1 is SGHNT, CDR2 YENEEA, per germline. CDR3 length: 15 amino acids.

This clone was seen only once. The chain combines TRBV9 with TRBJ1-1, with 9 bases matching TRBD1. Germline loops: CDR1 SGDLS, CDR2 YYNGEE. Trimming took 4 bases from V and 4 from J; bases not matched to a gene: 11. The CDR3 totals 16 residues. The CDR3 reads CASSPHGTGTSTEAFF. Here the CDR3 DNA reads TGTGCCAGCAGCCCCCACGGGACAGGGACGAGCACTGAAGCTTTCTTT.

This chain joins TRBV6-5 and TRBJ1-2; 7 nucleotides agree with TRBD1. CDR1 and CDR2 (germline): MNHEY, SVGAGI. V trimming: 5 bases; J trimming: 1 base; junction bases outside the gene matches: 7. CDR3 length equals 15 residues. The CDR3 nucleotides read TGTGCCAGCAGTCGAACAGGGGTCGATAACTATGGCTACACCTTC. As protein: CASSRTGVDNYGYTF.

The chain uses TRBV7-2 and TRBJ2-7; 8 nucleotides align to TRBD2. Germline lookup yields CDR1 SGHTA and CDR2 FQGNSA. CDR3 length: 14 amino acids. V gave up 6 bases and J gave up 3 bases; unmatched junction bases: 7. This chain's CDR3 is CASRPGGGDYEQYF. Here the CDR3 DNA reads TGTGCCAGCAGGCCGGGGGGGGGCGACTACGAGCAGTACTTC.

The rearrangement uses TRBV9 and TRBJ1-4; tentatively, D is TRBD1 (5 bases). V lost 3 bases to trimming and J lost 8 bases, with 17 bases between them. This CDR3 contains 15 residues. Germline V gives CDR1 SGDLS, CDR2 YYNGEE. In DNA form, the CDR3 reads TGTGCCAGCAGCGGAACAGGACGCGAAGGGGAAAAACTGTTTTTT. Its translation is CASSGTGREGEKLFF.

The chain couples TRBV23-1 to TRBJ2-7; TRBD1 is a possible D gene (6 bases). TRBV23-1 is filed as an ORF, its function uncertain. Trimming took off 1 base at V and 3 bases at J, with 10 bases between the two ends. The CDR3 loop spans 14 amino acids. CDR3 loop: CASSQCEGDYEQYF. Here the CDR3 DNA reads TGCGCCAGCAGTCAATGTGAGGGGGACTACGAGCAGTACTTC.

The chain combines TRBV14 with TRBJ1-2, with D perhaps TRBD1 (6 bases). CDR1 SGHDN and CDR2 FVKESK come from the germline V gene. Trimming took off 1 base at V and 0 bases at J, with 9 bases between the two ends. The CDR3 has 15 residues. CDR3 DNA sequence: TGTGCCAGCAGCCAAGGGACAGTAACTAACTATGGCTACACCTTC. Protein product: CASSQGTVTNYGYTF.

The chain employs TRBV7-7 and TRBJ2-5, with TRBD2 as a possible D gene (6 bases). Trimming removed 6 bases at V and 2 bases at J, with 13 bases between. The CDR3 runs 14 residues. The germline V gene encodes CDR1 SSHAT and CDR2 FNYEAQ (reference sequence). The chain's CDR3 is CASSRVGLQETQYF. As DNA, the CDR3 is TGTGCCAGCAGTAGGGTGGGACTGCAAGAGACCCAGTACTTC.

The CDR3 region is CAWKGAWVEGGELFF. CDR3 sequence (DNA): TGTGCCTGGAAGGGGGCGTGGGTCGAAGGCGGGGAGCTGTTTTTT. This chain links TRBV30 with TRBJ2-2, with 7 bases lining up with TRBD1. The CDR3 consists of 15 residues. Trimming at V came to 4 bases and at J to 7 bases, leaving 12 bases not matched to a gene. The germline V gene has CDR1 GTSNPN and CDR2 SVGIG (reference sequence).

The chain employs TRBV15 and TRBJ1-5; perhaps TRBD1 as D (5 bases). The CDR3 spans 15 residues. Germline lookup yields CDR1 LNHNV and CDR2 YYDKDF (reference sequence). Trimming took 0 bases from V and 3 from J, leaving 9 bases between them. CDR3 in DNA: TGTGCCACCAGCAGAGATCGGGGGATCAATCAGCCCCAGCATTTT. Its translation: CATSRDRGINQPQHF.

This chain links TRBV25-1 with TRBJ2-7, with TRBD1 matching over 9 bases. V trimming: 6 bases; J trimming: 1 base; junction bases outside the gene matches: 1. Germline loops: CDR1 MGHDK, CDR2 SYGVNS. The CDR3 runs 13 residues. CDR3 bases: TGTGCCAGCAGGGGACAGGGTTCCTACGAGCAGTACTTC. It codes for CASRGQGSYEQYF.

The genes are TRBV7-3 and TRBJ2-3, with D maybe TRBD2 (5 bases). The CDR3 extends over 13 amino acids. Looked up from germline, CDR1 is SGHTA and CDR2 is FQGTGA. V was clipped by 5 bases and J by 5 bases, with 11 bases between them. The CDR3 is CASSRTRGDTQYF. DNA for the CDR3: TGTGCCAGCAGCCGGACCCGGGGAGATACGCAGTATTTT.

The genes are TRBV9 and TRBJ1-3; weak D call: TRBD1 (5 bases). The CDR3 has 16 residues. The germline V and J ends were trimmed by 4 bases and 0 bases, with 14 bases remaining between them. CDR1 and CDR2 (germline): SGDLS, YYNGEE. The CDR3 region has the DNA TGTGCCAGCAGCCGACAGTCCTTAGGCTCTGGAAACACCATATATTTT. Its translation is CASSRQSLGSGNTIYF.

The gene calls are TRBV4-3 and TRBJ2-5; 11 bases are shared with TRBD2. Germline assignment: CDR1 LGHNA and CDR2 YSLEER. This CDR3 spans 18 amino acids. Trimming cost V 2 bases and J 5 bases; bases outside gene matches: 13. The CDR3 nucleotides read TGCGCCAGCAGCCAACTAAGGGGCACTAGCGGGAGCGCGGAGACCCAGTACTTC. It codes for CASSQLRGTSGSAETQYF.

The gene calls are TRBV4-2 and TRBJ2-1, with D possibly being TRBD2 (6 bases). Trimming took off 0 bases at V and 0 bases at J, with 18 bases between the two ends. The germline CDR1 and CDR2 sequences are LGHNA and YNFKEQ. The CDR3 is 19 amino acids. The CDR3 DNA reads TGTGCCAGCAGCCAAGAGTCGAGGACTACCAGAAGCTCCTACAATGAGCAGTTCTTC. It translates to CASSQESRTTRSSYNEQFF.

The V call is TRBV10-3, the J call TRBJ1-4; D call uncertain. Germline lookup yields CDR1 ENHRY and CDR2 SYGVKD. CDR3 size: 14 residues. V lost 2 bases and J lost 5, with 9 bases in between. The CDR3 nucleotides are TGTGCCATCAGTGAGGCGGGAGGAAATGAAAAACTGTTTTTT. It encodes CAISEAGGNEKLFF.

The chain uses TRBV4-2 and TRBJ2-7; a weak D match, TRBD1 (6 bases). Trimming removed 0 bases from V and 3 bases from J, with 12 bases in between. This CDR3 comprises 15 residues. From germline, CDR1 is LGHNA and CDR2 YNFKEQ. The chain's CDR3 is CASSQEGQGFYEQYF. The DNA of the CDR3 is TGTGCCAGCAGCCAAGAAGGTCAGGGGTTCTACGAGCAGTACTTC.

This sequence joins TRBV6-4 and TRBJ1-5; perhaps TRBD1 as D (5 bases). The CDR3 has 13 amino acids. Per the germline V gene, CDR1 is MRHNA and CDR2 is SNTAGT. V lost 6 bases and J lost 4, with 10 bases in between. CDR3: CASRGHANQPQHF. The CDR3 DNA sequence: TGTGCCAGCAGAGGACACGCAAATCAGCCCCAGCATTTT.

The chain joins TRBV11-1 to TRBJ1-6; D gene ambiguous. From germline, CDR1 is SGHAT and CDR2 FQDESV (reference sequence). Trimming cost V 5 bases and J 9 bases, with 11 bases left between them. The CDR3 runs to 13 residues. CDR3 sequence (DNA): TGTGCCAGCAGCGTTGCTACCCTTTCACCCCTCCACTTT. It specifies CASSVATLSPLHF. Based on the CDR3 plus reference TRBV11-1 and TRBJ1-6, the full variable domain is EAEVAQSPRYKITEKSQAVAFWCDPISGHATLYWYRQILGQGPELLVQFQDESVVDDSQLPKDRFSAERLKGVDSTLKIQPAELGDSAMYLCASSVATLSPLHFGNGTRLTVT.